The source of this T cell receptor (beta chain) is a study of T-cell memory formation after mild COVID-19. The germline V gene encodes CDR1 SGHDN and CDR2 FVKESK. The CDR3 consists of 19 residues. The J segment lost 7 bases and the V segment lost 1 base, leaving 14 bases of the junction unmatched. Using its own MiXCR run on the 5' RACE reads, TCRdb lists one record per CDR3 protein. The sample lists approximately 44,000 distinct CDR3 sequences; 7.3% were seen once. This clonotype was detected many times. Material: PBMCs or a T cell subset sorted from them (not recorded which). The J gene is TRBJ2-3, the V gene TRBV14, with TRBD2 matching over 13 bases. The TCR was taken from a man between 18 and 35 years old who had mild COVID-19 (a few samples of this study predate the infection). Cell type and time point are not known. In nucleotides, the CDR3 is TGTGCCAGCAGCCAAGCCCCCCGGAGACTAGCGGGGGGCCGGAATACGCAGTATTTT. Protein product: CASSQAPRRLAGGRNTQYF.